Included here is one TCR beta chain sequence, with context. These data are taken from a study of blood T cell repertoires in COVID-19. Participant ages covered roughly 18 to 89 years across 25 or so US areas. The CDR3 totals 17 residues. The germline CDR1 and CDR2 sequences are SGHNT and YENEEA. V lost 0 bases and J lost 6; bases outside the gene matches: 4. TCRdb's table, derived via immunoSEQ multiplex PCR, lists solely in-frame clones and lacks some. In the table there are 200,000 to 250,000 clones, under 90% of which are singletons. V is TRBV11-3 and J is TRBJ2-1, with 14 nucleotides matching TRBD2. Sequencing was performed on PBMCs or T cells enriched from blood (not recorded which). The receptor was derived from a man between 60 and 75 years old who had recovered from COVID-19. DNA of the CDR3: TGTGCCAGCAGCTTAGAAAGACTAGCGGGGGGGCTCAATGAGCAGTTCTTC. Translation gives CASSLERLAGGLNEQFF.